Sequencing of this T cell receptor beta chain was carried out in a study of cytomegalovirus exposure and HLA in healthy donors. The PCR had 60 Vbeta and 13 Jbeta primers. Measured with immunoSEQ multiplex PCR; TCRdb has only the in-frame clones, and not every one. This sample's table reports tens of thousands of clones. Between the trimmed V and J ends, which lost 4 bases and 1 base, there was a span of 16 bases. The CDR3 has 16 residues. Looked up from germline, CDR1 is LNHDA and CDR2 is SQIVND (reference sequence). This receptor was identified in a young man in good health and CMV-seronegative. The gene calls are TRBV19 and TRBJ1-1; TRBD1 might be the D (5 bases). The sample consisted of PBMCs. The CDR3 coding sequence is TGTGCCAGTAGTAACGAGATTGTCGACAGGAACACTGAAGCTTTCTTT. Translation: CASSNEIVDRNTEAFF.